Shown below are 16 T cell receptor beta chains from a single sample sequenced in a study of cytomegalovirus exposure and HLA in healthy donors. The PCR contained 60 Vbeta and 13 Jbeta primers. TCRdb's table, derived via immunoSEQ multiplex PCR, lists solely in-frame clones and lacks some. The repertoire holds approximately 70,000 clones, with 60% to 80% as singletons. The sample consisted of PBMCs. All receptors come from a woman aged 25-40 years in good health and CMV-seropositive.

The chain employs TRBV28 and TRBJ1-2, with 10 bases fitting TRBD1. There are 16 residues in the CDR3. After removal of 3 bases from V and 7 bases from J, the junction contained 11 bases not matched to a gene. From germline, CDR1 is MDHEN and CDR2 SYDVKM. CDR3 nucleotides: TGTGCCAGCAGTTTTCTAGGGACAGGGGCCCCCTTTGGCTACACCTTC. Encoded protein: CASSFLGTGAPFGYTF.

The V gene is TRBV2, the J gene TRBJ2-1, with unresolved D. V was trimmed by 5 bases and J by 14 bases, leaving 13 bases between them. CDR1 and CDR2 (germline): SNHLY, FYNNEI. CDR3 length equals 11 residues. As DNA, the CDR3 is TGTGCCAGCAGTTATAGTCTCGAGGAGTTCTTC. Amino acid sequence: CASSYSLEEFF.

The genes are TRBV14 and TRBJ2-3; the D gene is possibly TRBD1 (6 bases). CDR1 is SGHDN, CDR2 FVKESK, per germline. V gave up 8 bases and J gave up 0 bases, with 9 bases separating them. This CDR3 has 13 amino acids. CDR3 sequence reads: CASGGYSTDTQYF. CDR3 DNA sequence: TGTGCCAGCGGGGGCTATAGCACAGATACGCAGTATTTT.

This rearrangement joins TRBV19 to TRBJ2-1; 9 bases match TRBD2. V lost 7 bases, J lost 8 bases, and 9 bases stayed unmatched. This CDR3 spans 14 amino acids. Germline V CDR1 and CDR2: LNHDA, SQIVND (reference sequence). CDR3 sequence reads: CASTPGLAFYEQFF. The CDR3 bases are TGTGCCAGTACCCCGGGACTAGCCTTCTATGAGCAGTTCTTC.

CDR3 loop: CASSGTANTEAFF. CDR3 nucleotides: TGTGCCAGCAGTGGGACAGCGAACACTGAAGCTTTCTTT. The V call is TRBV2, the J call TRBJ1-1; TRBD1 might be the D (6 bases). Germline V CDR1 and CDR2: SNHLY, FYNNEI. CDR3 size: 13 residues. V gave up 4 bases and J gave up 1 base, with 7 bases separating them.

CDR3 nucleotides: TGTGCCAGCACCAAGACAGGGGCCATCACAGATACGCAGTATTTT. It codes for CASTKTGAITDTQYF. This sequence joins TRBV6-1 and TRBJ2-3; 8 bases are shared with TRBD1. The CDR3 runs 15 residues. V trimming: 7 bases; J trimming: 2 bases; junction bases outside the gene matches: 8. Germline CDR1 is MNHNS and CDR2 is SASEGT.

The chain carries TRBV29-1 and TRBJ1-5; D perhaps matches TRBD1 (6 bases). Looked up from germline, CDR1 is SQVTM and CDR2 is ANQGSEA. V was pared by 7 bases and J by 5 bases, with 12 bases between. The CDR3 extends over 12 amino acids. CDR3 residues: CSAGAGDQPQHF. The CDR3, as DNA: TGCAGCGCTGGGGCAGGGGATCAGCCCCAGCATTTT.

This sequence joins TRBV7-9 and TRBJ2-7; 9 bases line up with TRBD1. Germline assignment: CDR1 SEHNR and CDR2 FQNEAQ (reference sequence). V lost 5 bases, J lost 5 bases, and 10 bases stayed unmatched. The CDR3 has 15 amino acids. The CDR3 bases are TGTGCCAGCAGCCGAAAACAGGGGGCGCAGGACGAGCAGTACTTC. Translated: CASSRKQGAQDEQYF. Full variable domain (missing parts from reference TRBV7-9 and TRBJ2-7): DTGVSQNPRHKITKRGQNVTFRCDPISEHNRLYWYRQTLGQGPEFLTYFQNEAQLEKSRLLSDRFSAERPKGSFSTLEIQRTEQGDSAMYLCASSRKQGAQDEQYFGPGTRLTVT.

The chain links TRBV6-4 to TRBJ2-5, with D maybe TRBD2 (7 bases). Between the trimmed V and J ends, which lost 6 bases and 5 bases, there was a span of 13 bases. The CDR3 spans 13 residues. Germline V gene lookup returns CDR1 MRHNA and CDR2 SNTAGT. The CDR3 region has the DNA TGTGCCAGCAGCGCCAGGGGAGGGGAGACCCAGTACTTC. Its translation is CASSARGGETQYF.

A single count supports this clone. J is TRBJ2-7 and V is TRBV28, with 9 nucleotides matching TRBD1. The V gene end was trimmed by 7 bases and the J gene end by 0 bases; junction bases not matched to a gene: 10. CDR1 is MDHEN and CDR2 is SYDVKM in the germline V gene. The CDR3 extends over 16 amino acids. The CDR3 bases are TGTGCCAGCACAGGGACAGGGCCAATTAGCTCCTACGAGCAGTACTTC. Its translation: CASTGTGPISSYEQYF.

V is TRBV30 and J is TRBJ1-5, with D uncertain. Looked up from germline, CDR1 is GTSNPN and CDR2 is SVGIG (reference sequence). The CDR3 sequence is 12 residues long. V lost 4 bases, J lost 4 bases, and 8 bases lay in between. The CDR3 spells CAWNGGNQPQHF. CDR3 sequence (DNA): TGTGCCTGGAATGGAGGGAATCAGCCCCAGCATTTT. Filled out from reference TRBV30 and TRBJ1-5, the complete variable domain reads SQTIHQWPATLVQPVGSPLSLECTVEGTSNPNLYWYRQAAGRGLQLLFYSVGIGQISSEVPQNLSASRPQDRQFILSSKKLLLSDSGFYLCAWNGGNQPQHFGDGTRLSIL.

This CDR3 reads CASSPRQGAWNQPQHF. In DNA form, the CDR3 reads TGTGCCAGCAGCCCAAGACAGGGGGCTTGGAATCAGCCCCAGCATTTT. The V gene is TRBV7-2, the J gene TRBJ1-5, with 10 bases that match TRBD1. CDR1 SGHTA and CDR2 FQGNSA come from the germline V gene. J lost 4 bases, V lost 5 bases, and 8 bases had no gene match. This CDR3 is built from 16 residues.

The chain is built from TRBV4-1 and TRBJ2-7, with D possibly being TRBD1 (6 bases). This CDR3 spans 14 amino acids. The germline CDR1 and CDR2 sequences are MGHRA and YSYEKL. The V end was cut by 1 base, the J end by 0 bases, with 7 bases between. The CDR3 sequence is CASSQVQGSYEQYF. CDR3 sequence (DNA): TGCGCCAGCAGCCAAGTACAGGGCTCCTACGAGCAGTACTTC.

This chain links TRBV7-6 with TRBJ2-7, with a weak D call TRBD1 (5 bases). The CDR3 is made up of 16 amino acids. The germline gives CDR1 SGHVS, CDR2 FNYEAQ. Trimming removed 0 bases at V and 1 base at J, with 13 bases between. This CDR3 reads CASSLAGQGYSYEQYF. DNA of the CDR3: TGTGCCAGCAGCTTAGCGGGGCAGGGCTATTCCTACGAGCAGTACTTC.

In this sample, this clone turned up a few times. The J gene is TRBJ2-1, the V gene TRBV25-1, with a weak D call TRBD2 (6 bases). This CDR3 is 15 amino acids long. Per the germline V gene, CDR1 is MGHDK and CDR2 is SYGVNS. Trimming removed 3 bases at V and 5 bases at J, with 14 bases between. CDR3 sequence (DNA): TGTGCCAGCAGTGACCTCGAACGACTAGACAATGAGCAGTTCTTC. Translation: CASSDLERLDNEQFF.

The chain recombines TRBV30 with TRBJ2-5, with a tentative D call TRBD2 (5 bases). The CDR3 extends over 13 amino acids. V was pared by 3 bases and J by 0 bases, with 8 bases between. Per the germline V gene, CDR1 is GTSNPN and CDR2 is SVGIG (reference sequence). The CDR3 loop is CAWSLGNQETQYF. The CDR3 DNA reads TGTGCCTGGAGCCTCGGGAACCAAGAGACCCAGTACTTC.